What follows describes a single T cell receptor beta chain. Methods used by the authors: Amplifying reference gene primers gave estimates of nucleated cell counts. Assay: immunoSEQ multiplex PCR; the TCRdb copy retains only in-frame clones and omits some. V and J calls and clone size are given by that table; D and trimming were obtained from the DNA. The table records more than 350,000 clones, approximately 87% of them present only once. Recruited during active infection, patients (from Seattle) were subsequently followed longitudinally. The V gene's germline CDR1 is SEHNR and CDR2 FQNEAQ (reference sequence). The junction had 3 bases not matched to a gene; V was cut back by 5 bases and J by 3 bases. The CDR3 is made up of 13 amino acids. The data originate from a study of blood T cell repertoires in COVID-19. Study information: The cDNA or gDNA used as material had been derived from T cells, B-cell-depleted T cells, or PBMCs.

The source material was peripheral blood. V and J are TRBV7-9 and TRBJ2-7; 8 nucleotides match TRBD2. The origin of this receptor is a woman aged 25 to 45 with COVID-19, enrolled during active disease. DNA for the CDR3: TGTGCCAGCAGCGTTCTAGCGGGCTACGAGCAGTACTTC. It translates to CASSVLAGYEQYF. Full variable domain (missing parts from reference TRBV7-9 and TRBJ2-7): DTGVSQNPRHKITKRGQNVTFRCDPISEHNRLYWYRQTLGQGPEFLTYFQNEAQLEKSRLLSDRFSAERPKGSFSTLEIQRTEQGDSAMYLCASSVLAGYEQYFGPGTRLTVT.